The 13 T cell receptor beta chains below all came from one sample that was sequenced in a study of human T cells and chemical hapten exposure. TCRdb used MiXCR to reprocess the RACE reads, holding one entry per CDR3 protein. Here the sample spans roughly 380,000 distinct CDR3 sequences, about 6% being singletons. Regarding time point: patch test 2, 6 weeks after DPC sensitization. Treatment: therapeutic diphenylcyclopropenone sensitization with weekly scalp DPC. The source material was whole blood, sampled in connection with sensitization to the hapten diphenylcyclopropenone (DPC). Source of these receptors: a woman between 18 and 29 years old with alopecia areata. Some clones in this sample may be carry-over from other donors' samples.

The chain uses TRBV11-2 and TRBJ1-1, with D hard to call. The CDR3 is 17 residues long. Germline V gene data show CDR1 as SGHAT and CDR2 as FQNNGV. V lost 2 bases and J 3 bases, leaving 19 bases between the germline ends. The CDR3 bases are TGTGCCAGCAGCTTATCCTTCCAAAACCAGAAGGACACTGAAGCTTTCTTT. Encoded protein: CASSLSFQNQKDTEAFF. Filled out from reference TRBV11-2 and TRBJ1-1, the complete variable domain reads EAGVAQSPRYKIIEKRQSVAFWCNPISGHATLYWYQQILGQGPKLLIQFQNNGVVDDSQLPKDRFSAERLKGVDSTLKIQPAKLEDSAVYLCASSLSFQNQKDTEAFFGQGTRLTVV.

The rearrangement uses TRBV18 and TRBJ1-6, with TRBD1 as a possible D gene (5 bases). The ends were cut back, 1 base at V and 6 bases at J, with 16 bases in the middle. Germline loops: CDR1 KGHSH, CDR2 LQKENI. The CDR3 consists of 17 residues. This CDR3 reads CASSPLRGGFSNSPLHF. CDR3 nucleotide sequence: TGTGCCAGCTCACCACTTCGGGGGGGTTTCTCTAATTCACCCCTCCACTTT.

J is TRBJ1-1 and V is TRBV6-2 or TRBV6-3; D not resolved. The CDR3 has 14 amino acids. The ends were cut back, 4 bases at V and 1 base at J, with 10 bases in the middle. CDR1 and CDR2 from the germline V gene are MNHEY and SVGEGT. CDR3 residues: CASSFSPGNTEAFF. DNA for the CDR3: TGTGCCAGCAGTTTCTCCCCAGGGAACACTGAAGCTTTCTTT.

The chain couples TRBV7-2 to TRBJ1-3, with 7 bases matching TRBD1. Germline V lookup: CDR1 SGHTA, CDR2 FQGNSA. With V trimmed by 5 bases and J by 2 bases, 9 bases remained unmatched. The CDR3 loop spans 16 amino acids. The DNA for the CDR3 is TGTGCCAGCAGCCATCCGGACAGGATCCCTGGAAACACCATATATTTT. It is translated as CASSHPDRIPGNTIYF.

V is TRBV12-3 or TRBV12-4 and J is TRBJ2-3; D is possibly TRBD2 (6 bases). The CDR3 has 13 residues. V was shortened by 3 bases and J by 10 bases, with 14 bases between the two germline ends. The CDR3 loop reads CASSLGITSSQYF. The CDR3 DNA reads as TGTGCCAGCAGTTTGGGGATAACTAGCTCGCAGTATTTT.

The rearrangement links TRBV6-5 to TRBJ2-5; D is tentatively TRBD1 or TRBD2 (5 bases each). Germline assignment: CDR1 MNHEY and CDR2 SVGAGI. The CDR3 sequence is 16 residues long. Between the trimmed V and J ends, which lost 5 bases and 7 bases, there was a span of 23 bases. CDR3 sequence reads: CASSTRGEGPTRTQYF. In DNA, the CDR3 is TGTGCCAGCAGTACCCGAGGAGAGGGGCCAACCAGGACCCAGTACTTC.

V is TRBV19 and J is TRBJ2-5; D remains ambiguous. This CDR3 region has 14 residues. Trimming cost V 6 bases and J 5 bases, with 16 bases left between them. From germline, CDR1 is LNHDA and CDR2 SQIVND (reference sequence). This CDR3 reads CASSYDSTGETQYF. In nucleotides, the CDR3 is TGTGCCAGTAGCTACGACTCGACTGGGGAGACCCAGTACTTC.

The sample holds many counts of this clonotype. The genes are TRBV3-1 and TRBJ2-5, with D maybe TRBD2 (6 bases). CDR3 size: 17 residues. The V gene's germline CDR1 is LGHDT and CDR2 YNNKEL (reference sequence). The V and J ends lost 1 base and 2 bases respectively, with 17 bases between them. The CDR3 reads CASSQAPSGPSQETQYF. CDR3 in DNA: TGTGCCAGCAGCCAAGCTCCCAGCGGGCCATCACAAGAGACCCAGTACTTC.

The sample holds many counts of this clonotype. This chain connects TRBV28 to TRBJ2-7, with D possibly being TRBD1 (6 bases). Per germline, CDR1 MDHEN and CDR2 SYDVKM. The CDR3 has 13 residues. V was pared by 6 bases and J by 3 bases, with 12 bases between. CDR3 nucleotides: TGTGCCAGCAGCCCGACAGGTTACTACGAGCAGTACTTC. Translated, it gives CASSPTGYYEQYF.

V and J are TRBV4-3 and TRBJ2-7; tentatively, D is TRBD1 (6 bases). In germline, CDR1 is LGHNA, CDR2 YSLEER. V dropped 5 bases and J dropped 5 bases, with 13 bases sitting between them. The CDR3 covers 13 residues. The CDR3 DNA sequence: TGCGCCAGCAGCTTACAGGGTACCAACGAGCAGTACTTC. Encoded protein: CASSLQGTNEQYF.

This clonotype has only a few counts. The chain uses TRBV5-8 and TRBJ2-3; tentative D call: TRBD1 (6 bases). CDR3 length: 13 amino acids. V lost 0 bases, J lost 9 bases, and 11 bases lay in between. Germline assignment: CDR1 SGHTS and CDR2 YDEGEE. The CDR3 DNA reads TGTGCCAGCAGCTTGGACAGGGTTGTGACGCAGTATTTT. It encodes CASSLDRVVTQYF.

The chain recombines TRBV10-3 with TRBJ2-7; 7 bases agree with TRBD1. The CDR3 consists of 16 residues. The germline V gene encodes CDR1 ENHRY and CDR2 SYGVKD. J was trimmed by 2 bases and V by 2 bases; bases with no gene match: 9. The CDR3 region has the DNA TGTGCCATCAGTGAGAGTGAGACAGGGCCGGCCTACGAGCAGTACTTC. It yields the protein CAISESETGPAYEQYF.

This clonotype has only a few counts. The chain has TRBV12-3 or TRBV12-4 and TRBJ1-5; 7 nucleotides agree with TRBD1. CDR3 length: 16 residues. The V and J ends lost 2 bases and 7 bases, in that order; junction bases with no gene match: 11. For the CDR3, the DNA is TGTGCCAGCAGTTTACAAACAGGGGCGGTACGACAGCCCCAGCATTTT. Translation gives CASSLQTGAVRQPQHF.